This entry lists 22 T cell receptor beta chains sequenced from one sample in a study of glioma-infiltrating T cells. TCR alpha and beta CDR3 regions were amplified from RNA using iRepertoire nested multiplex PCR. Each CDR3 protein gets one entry after TCRdb re-called the multiplex PCR reads with MiXCR. The sample consists of fewer than 500,000 distinct CDR3 sequences, 41% of them appearing once. Sequencing was carried out using glioma tissue, nonneoplastic brain tissue, or PBMCs (not recorded which). Every receptor here comes from a human donor with low-grade glioma or glioblastoma, undergoing nonglioma brain surgery, or in good health (not recorded which).

This clonotype showed up many times. V gene TRBV27 combines with J gene TRBJ1-6; D unclear. Trimming stripped 5 bases from V and 9 bases from J, with 14 bases between. This CDR3 is 14 amino acids long. Germline lookup yields CDR1 MNHEY and CDR2 SMNVEV (reference sequence). The CDR3 region is CASSPDPYGSPLHF. CDR3 DNA: TGTGCCAGCAGTCCCGACCCCTACGGTTCACCCCTCCACTTT.

Note on this clonotype: This clone may be a read error of a much larger clone one base away. J is TRBJ1-2 and V is TRBV6-2 or TRBV6-3; TRBD1 matches 8 bases. V shed 7 bases, J shed 2 bases, and the junction held 9 bases outside the gene matches. The CDR3 runs 15 residues. Germline CDR1 is MNHEY and CDR2 is SVGEGT. The CDR3 DNA reads TGTGCCAGCACCCTTGTCGGACAGGGAAACTATGGCTACACCTTC. Translation: CASTLVGQGNYGYTF.

V usage is TRBV6-2 or TRBV6-3 and J usage is TRBJ1-1; 11 nucleotides match TRBD1. Germline lookup yields CDR1 MNHEY and CDR2 SVGEGT. Trimming removed 7 bases from V and 2 bases from J; junction bases left unmatched: 18. The CDR3 contains 19 residues. CDR3 coding DNA: TGTGCCAGCAATGATGCCCCCGGGACAGGGGGGTATGGTAACACTGAAGCTTTCTTT. Translating it yields CASNDAPGTGGYGNTEAFF.

In its sample, this clonotype was seen many times. This chain connects TRBV15 to TRBJ2-7; D call uncertain. CDR3 length equals 17 residues. Germline lookup yields CDR1 LNHNV and CDR2 YYDKDF (reference sequence). Trimming shortened V by 1 base and J by 0 bases, and 16 bases separated the two germline ends. CDR3 bases: TGTGCCACCAGCAGAGCACTCATCTGGCAGTCCTCCTACGAGCAGTACTTC. Translation gives CATSRALIWQSSYEQYF.

V usage is TRBV7-2 and J usage is TRBJ1-4; tentatively, D is TRBD1 (5 bases). The germline V gene encodes CDR1 SGHTA and CDR2 FQGNSA. CDR3 size: 13 residues. Trimming shortened V by 5 bases and J by 8 bases, and 12 bases separated the two germline ends. This CDR3 reads CASSKDAGEKLFF. CDR3 sequence (DNA): TGTGCCAGCAGCAAAGACGCAGGGGAAAAACTGTTTTTT.

About this clonotype itself: Given the absence of the conserved phenylalanine or tryptophan at the CDR3 end, a read error is likely. The chain links TRBV2 to TRBJ2-1, with D perhaps matching TRBD1 or TRBD2 (7 bases each). V dropped 9 bases and J dropped 8 bases, with 17 bases sitting between them. The CDR3 totals 13 residues. Germline lookup yields CDR1 SNHLY and CDR2 FYNNEI. The chain's CDR3 is CASYNRGGYEQFL. In DNA, the CDR3 is TGTGCCAGTTACAACAGGGGAGGGTATGAGCAGTTCCTC.

The chain links TRBV5-1 to TRBJ1-1, with D possibly matching TRBD1 (5 bases). Germline CDR1 reads SGHRS; CDR2 reads YFSETQ. V dropped 4 bases and J dropped 0 bases, with 13 bases sitting between them. The CDR3 contains 15 residues. This CDR3 is CASSPSGGVNTEAFF. The CDR3 DNA follows: TGCGCCAGCAGCCCCTCCGGAGGGGTGAACACTGAAGCTTTCTTT.

Comment on this clonotype: A much bigger clone sits one base away, suggesting this may be a read error. This chain uses TRBV6-2 or TRBV6-3 with TRBJ2-3, with 13 positions matching TRBD2. The CDR3 is made up of 17 amino acids. Germline values: CDR1 MNHEY, CDR2 SVGEGT. The ends lost 5 bases at V and 3 bases at J; junction bases unmatched: 8. The CDR3: CASSRVLAGGPTDTQYF. The CDR3 DNA is TGTGCCAGCAGTAGAGTACTAGCGGGAGGGCCAACAGATACGCAGTATTTT.

Points on this clonotype: Germline and junction disagree at one end, which may indicate a read error. As DNA, the CDR3 is TGTGCCAGCAGTTACTCTTTGTCGGAGGACACTGAAGCCTTCTTT. This encodes CASSYSLSEDTEAFF. The chain employs TRBV6-6 and TRBJ1-1; tentative D call: TRBD1 (5 bases). CDR1 MNHNY and CDR2 SVGAGI come from the germline V gene (reference sequence). There are 15 residues in the CDR3.

This clonotype appeared many times. V gene TRBV7-2 combines with J gene TRBJ1-6; 7 nucleotides line up with TRBD1. In germline, CDR1 is SGHTA, CDR2 FQGNSA. The V segment lost 4 bases and the J segment 7 bases; nucleotides outside the gene matches: 4. The length of the CDR3 is 14 residues. CDR3 DNA: TGTGCCAGCAGCTCGGGACAGCCAAATTCACCCCTCCACTTT. As protein: CASSSGQPNSPLHF.

The rearrangement uses TRBV5-4 and TRBJ2-5, with 8 nucleotides matching TRBD2. The CDR3 totals 17 residues. Germline-derived CDR1 and CDR2 are SGHNT and YYREEE (reference sequence). V dropped 3 bases and J dropped 5; count of bases not matched to a gene: 15. This chain's CDR3 is CASSWDHGRGLQETQYF. In DNA form, the CDR3 reads TGTGCCAGCAGCTGGGACCACGGGAGGGGTTTACAGGAGACCCAGTACTTC.

Of note for this clonotype: Given a much more abundant clone one base away, this may be a read error. This sequence joins TRBV28 and TRBJ2-1; D tentatively reads TRBD1 or TRBD2 (5 bases each). The germline gives CDR1 MDHEN, CDR2 SYDVKM. The CDR3 extends over 12 amino acids. CDR3 residues: CAGSRDVDEQFF. The CDR3 coding sequence is TGTGCCGGCAGTCGGGACGTTGATGAGCAGTTCTTC.

The rearrangement links TRBV20-1 to TRBJ2-1; TRBD2 might be the D (7 bases). The V gene lost 6 bases and the J gene lost 9 bases, with 18 bases spanning the gap. Per germline, CDR1 DFQATT and CDR2 SNEGSKA (reference sequence). CDR3 length: 13 amino acids. The CDR3 sequence: CSAEGGGGSEQFF. In DNA, the CDR3 is TGCAGTGCAGAAGGAGGGGGGGGAAGTGAGCAGTTCTTC.

The table lists this clonotype with a few counts. This rearrangement joins TRBV4-2 to TRBJ2-7; TRBD2 agrees at 8 bases. Germline V gene data show CDR1 as LGHNA and CDR2 as YNFKEQ. The CDR3 covers 16 residues. The V segment lost 0 bases and the J segment 6 bases; nucleotides outside the gene matches: 10. The CDR3 loop reads CASSQDPAGAAGEQYF. In DNA, the CDR3 is TGTGCCAGCAGCCAAGATCCAGCGGGAGCCGCTGGCGAGCAGTACTTC.

The rearrangement uses TRBV28 and TRBJ2-7, with 8 bases lining up with TRBD1. This CDR3 has 13 amino acids. With 6 bases clipped from V and 5 bases from J, the junction kept 6 bases outside the gene matches. CDR1 and CDR2 (germline): MDHEN, SYDVKM. This CDR3 is CASRWTGFHEQYF. The CDR3 DNA sequence: TGTGCCAGCAGGTGGACAGGGTTCCACGAGCAGTACTTC.

This clonotype was observed many times. The chain carries TRBV27 and TRBJ2-7; 7 nucleotides line up with TRBD2. The germline CDR1 and CDR2 sequences are MNHEY and SMNVEV (reference sequence). CDR3 length: 14 residues. Trimming removed 6 bases from V and 2 bases from J; junction bases left unmatched: 7. CDR3 bases: TGTGCCAGCAGAAAACTAGCGCGTCCCTACGAGCAGTACTTC. Encoded protein: CASRKLARPYEQYF.

V gene TRBV20-1 combines with J gene TRBJ2-4; tentatively, D is TRBD1 or TRBD2 (5 bases each). Trimming stripped 6 bases from V and 6 bases from J, with 21 bases between. CDR1 is DFQATT, CDR2 SNEGSKA, per germline (reference sequence). There are 15 residues in the CDR3. The chain's CDR3 is CSAQSRGLGRNIQYF. In DNA form, the CDR3 reads TGCAGTGCGCAATCTCGAGGGCTGGGGCGAAACATTCAGTACTTC.

This clonotype was observed a handful of times. The junction does not match germline at one end; this may be a read error. The chain has TRBV3-1 and TRBJ2-1; 11 nucleotides align to TRBD2. CDR1 and CDR2 (germline): LGHDT, YNNKEL (reference sequence). The CDR3 has 15 amino acids. The CDR3 DNA follows: TGTGCTAGCAGCAATAGCGGGAGGGCGGGGAATGAGCAGTTCTTC. Translated, it gives CASSNSGRAGNEQFF.

This clonotype has just one count. This could be a read error, since a much larger clone is one nucleotide away. This chain joins TRBV7-2 and TRBJ2-7; the D is unclear. The germline V gene has CDR1 SGHTA and CDR2 FQGNSA. CDR3 length: 13 amino acids. The CDR3 sequence: CASSLAAIYEEYF. CDR3 coding DNA: TGTGCCAGCAGCTTAGCGGCCATCTACGAGGAGTACTTC.

This rearrangement joins TRBV20-1 to TRBJ2-1; TRBD2 aligns across 13 bases. The ends lost 2 bases at V and 2 bases at J; junction bases unmatched: 3. CDR1 DFQATT and CDR2 SNEGSKA come from the germline V gene (reference sequence). This CDR3 has 16 residues. CDR3 nucleotides: TGCAGTGCTAGACAACTAGCGGGAGGGACCTACAATGAGCAGTTCTTC. This translates into CSARQLAGGTYNEQFF.

This chain links TRBV27 with TRBJ2-4; 12 bases are a match to TRBD2. Germline V gene data show CDR1 as MNHEY and CDR2 as SMNVEV (reference sequence). V trimming: 5 bases; J trimming: 0 bases; junction bases outside the gene matches: 8. This CDR3 spans 18 amino acids. CDR3 loop: CASSTRLAGVLAKNIQYF. For the CDR3, the DNA is TGTGCCAGCAGTACCCGACTAGCGGGAGTCCTAGCCAAAAACATTCAGTACTTC.

The chain carries TRBV11-1 and TRBJ2-1; no definite D call. Germline values: CDR1 SGHAT, CDR2 FQDESV (reference sequence). The CDR3 is 15 amino acids. V gave up 5 bases and J gave up 4 bases, with 15 bases separating them. CDR3 DNA sequence: TGTGCCAGCAGCGCGCGGAATCCCACATACAATGAGCAGTTCTTC. It is translated as CASSARNPTYNEQFF.